These 18 T cell receptor beta chains originate from one sample sequenced in a study of blood T cell repertoires in COVID-19. Generated by immunoSEQ multiplex PCR, the TCRdb table keeps only in-frame clones and is missing some. The sample yields about 200,000 clones, less than 95% seen once. The sample was peripheral blood. These receptor sequences come from a man under 40 with COVID-19, enrolled during active disease.

The rearrangement links TRBV7-2 to TRBJ2-7; D is possibly TRBD1 (6 bases). The V gene lost 0 bases and the J gene lost 5 bases, with 14 bases spanning the gap. Germline assignment: CDR1 SGHTA and CDR2 FQGNSA. The CDR3 is 15 residues long. CDR3 nucleotides: TGTGCCAGCAGCTTAGCAACAGGGACCCCCAACGAGCAGTACTTC. This codes for CASSLATGTPNEQYF. The entire variable domain, with the rest obtained from reference TRBV7-2 and TRBJ2-7, is as follows: GAGVSQSPSNKVTEKGKDVELRCDPISGHTALYWYRQSLGQGLEFLIYFQGNSAPDKSGLPSDRFSAERTGGSVSTLTIQRTQQEDSAVYLCASSLATGTPNEQYFGPGTRLTVT.

Notes on this clone: One end of the junction varies from germline; a read error may be responsible. The J gene is TRBJ2-1, the V gene TRBV4-1, with 11 bases fitting TRBD2. From germline, CDR1 is MGHRA and CDR2 YSYEKL. The CDR3 is 17 residues long. The CDR3 bases are TGCGCCCGCAGCCGGGGGGGACTAGCGGCGCTGGGGAATGAGCAGTTCTTC. The encoded protein is CARSRGGLAALGNEQFF.

The chain uses TRBV9 and TRBJ1-2; D not certain. V was pared by 3 bases and J by 0 bases, with 15 bases between. Germline CDR1 SGDLS, CDR2 YYNGEE. The CDR3 contains 16 residues. CDR3 sequence: CASSGGEGPPNYGYTF. The DNA of the CDR3 is TGTGCCAGCAGCGGTGGTGAGGGCCCGCCTAACTATGGCTACACCTTC. The full variable domain, with the rest looked up from reference TRBV9 and TRBJ1-2, is DSGVTQTPKHLITATGQRVTLRCSPRSGDLSVYWYQQSLDQGLQFLIQYYNGEERAKGNILERFSAQQFPDLHSELNLSSLELGDSALYFCASSGGEGPPNYGYTFGSGTRLTVV.

The chain is built from TRBV5-1 and TRBJ2-5, with TRBD2 matching over 8 bases. The CDR3 loop spans 16 amino acids. Germline V gene data show CDR1 as SGHRS and CDR2 as YFSETQ. Losses at the gene ends were 1 base for V and 2 bases for J; bases not matched to a gene: 7. CDR3 bases: TGCGCCAGCAGCTTGTTTTATGGCGGGGGGCAAGAGACCCAGTACTTC. It codes for CASSLFYGGGQETQYF.

Only one count was recorded for this clone. This chain connects TRBV6-5 to TRBJ1-3; 9 bases line up with TRBD1. Germline V gene sequence: CDR1 MNHEY, CDR2 SVGAGI. V shed 6 bases, J shed 6 bases, and the junction held 6 bases outside the gene matches. The CDR3 is 14 amino acids. The DNA of the CDR3 is TGTGCCAGCAGGGGCGGACAGGGGTTAAACACCATATATTTT. Translating it yields CASRGGQGLNTIYF.

This clone was found once. This sequence joins TRBV7-6 and TRBJ1-4; tentative D call: TRBD1 (6 bases). The CDR3 covers 15 residues. The V and J ends lost 4 bases and 0 bases respectively, with 9 bases between them. Germline values: CDR1 SGHVS, CDR2 FNYEAQ. As DNA, the CDR3 is TGTGCCAGCAGCTACACAGGGTCAACTAATGAAAAACTGTTTTTT. Translation: CASSYTGSTNEKLFF.

The J gene is TRBJ2-7, the V gene TRBV5-1; 7 nucleotides agree with TRBD1. V was pared by 4 bases and J by 2 bases, with 6 bases of the junction left unmatched. Germline V CDR1 and CDR2: SGHRS, YFSETQ. This CDR3 comprises 14 residues. The chain's CDR3 is CASSLGQVTYEQYF. The CDR3, as DNA: TGCGCCAGCAGCCTCGGACAGGTAACCTACGAGCAGTACTTC.

The chain couples TRBV27 to TRBJ1-5, with a weak D call TRBD1 (5 bases). V lost 3 bases and J lost 2, with 11 bases in between. CDR3 length equals 15 residues. Germline CDR1 and CDR2: MNHEY and SMNVEV (reference sequence). The CDR3 region is CASSFRWGGNQPQHF. CDR3 coding DNA: TGTGCCAGCAGTTTCCGTTGGGGGGGCAATCAGCCCCAGCATTTT.

The gene calls are TRBV7-9 and TRBJ1-6; 9 nucleotides align to TRBD1. Trimming cost V 5 bases and J 8 bases; bases outside gene matches: 7. The CDR3 runs to 15 residues. From germline, CDR1 is SEHNR and CDR2 FQNEAQ (reference sequence). CDR3 in DNA: TGTGCCAGCAGCCTAGGACAGGGGTTGCATTCACCCCTCCACTTT. Its translation is CASSLGQGLHSPLHF.

The chain links TRBV2 to TRBJ1-2, with D possibly TRBD1 on 5 matching bases. Germline CDR1 SNHLY, CDR2 FYNNEI. V dropped 6 bases and J dropped 0 bases, with 8 bases sitting between them. This CDR3 region has 13 residues. This CDR3 is CASRETANYGYTF. The CDR3 nucleotides are TGTGCCAGCAGGGAGACAGCTAACTATGGCTACACCTTC. The full variable domain, rest sourced from reference TRBV2 and TRBJ1-2, is EPEVTQTPSHQVTQMGQEVILRCVPISNHLYFYWYRQILGQKVEFLVSFYNNEISEKSEIFDDQFSVERPDGSNFTLKIRSTKLEDSAMYFCASRETANYGYTFGSGTRLTVV.

The V gene is TRBV4-1, the J gene TRBJ2-7; TRBD1 matches at 9 bases. The J segment lost 0 bases and the V segment lost 3 bases, leaving 3 bases of the junction unmatched. This CDR3 is 15 amino acids long. CDR1 and CDR2 from the germline V gene are MGHRA and YSYEKL. The CDR3 region is CASSQTGQGSYEQYF. The DNA of the CDR3 is TGCGCCAGCAGCCAGACGGGACAGGGCTCCTACGAGCAGTACTTC.

This clone was seen only once. The V call is TRBV4-1, the J call TRBJ1-5; 7 bases match TRBD1. The junction had 2 bases not matched to a gene; V was cut back by 1 base and J by 5 bases. The CDR3 is 14 amino acids. The V gene's germline CDR1 is MGHRA and CDR2 YSYEKL. CDR3 residues: CASSQGTGDQPQHF. As DNA, the CDR3 is TGCGCCAGCAGCCAAGGGACAGGCGATCAGCCCCAGCATTTT.

This chain connects TRBV6-1 to TRBJ2-7; 7 bases are shared with TRBD2. Germline V gives CDR1 MNHNS, CDR2 SASEGT. V lost 1 base to trimming and J lost 2 bases; unmatched junction nucleotides: 5. This CDR3 comprises 15 residues. This CDR3 reads CASSEDGGFAYEQYF. CDR3 coding DNA: TGTGCCAGCAGTGAAGACGGGGGGTTTGCCTACGAGCAGTACTTC.

This chain uses TRBV19 with TRBJ1-1; no clear D gene. V gave up 1 base and J gave up 0 bases, with 9 bases separating them. The CDR3 runs 15 residues. Germline V gene data show CDR1 as LNHDA and CDR2 as SQIVND (reference sequence). The CDR3 here is CASSIGGRMNTEAFF. The DNA for the CDR3 is TGTGCCAGTAGTATAGGAGGGCGGATGAACACTGAAGCTTTCTTT.

The chain uses TRBV4-1 and TRBJ2-3; D not resolved. CDR3 length equals 15 residues. Germline V gene lookup returns CDR1 MGHRA and CDR2 YSYEKL. V was pared by 0 bases and J by 2 bases, with 9 bases between. In nucleotides, the CDR3 is TGCGCCAGCAGCCAAGATCGCTCACTCACAGATACGCAGTATTTT. Protein product: CASSQDRSLTDTQYF.

In DNA form, the CDR3 reads TGTGCCAGCAGTGAAGGGGGGACGGGGGATAACTATGGCTACACCTTC. Its translation: CASSEGGTGDNYGYTF. The rearrangement joins TRBV2 to TRBJ1-2, with D maybe TRBD1 (5 bases). Germline values: CDR1 SNHLY, CDR2 FYNNEI. Between the trimmed V and J ends, which lost 1 base and 1 base, there was a span of 13 bases. The CDR3 contains 16 residues.

Comment on this clone: One end of the junction does not line up with germline, which may come from a read error. The rearrangement links TRBV6-1 to TRBJ2-4, with 7 bases that match TRBD2. CDR1 and CDR2 from the germline V gene are MNHNS and SASEGT. This CDR3 comprises 14 residues. This chain's CDR3 is CASSEGRGTNIQYF. CDR3 nucleotide sequence: TGTGCCAGCAGCGAAGGGCGGGGGACGAACATTCAGTACTTC.

This chain uses TRBV5-1 with TRBJ1-2, with D maybe TRBD1 (6 bases). The V end lost 2 bases, the J end lost 1 base, and 12 bases lay between the germline ends. The CDR3 spans 15 residues. Germline-derived CDR1 and CDR2 are SGHRS and YFSETQ. The DNA for the CDR3 is TGCGCCAGCAGCTTCACGGGACAACTTAACTATGGCTACACCTTC. This codes for CASSFTGQLNYGYTF.